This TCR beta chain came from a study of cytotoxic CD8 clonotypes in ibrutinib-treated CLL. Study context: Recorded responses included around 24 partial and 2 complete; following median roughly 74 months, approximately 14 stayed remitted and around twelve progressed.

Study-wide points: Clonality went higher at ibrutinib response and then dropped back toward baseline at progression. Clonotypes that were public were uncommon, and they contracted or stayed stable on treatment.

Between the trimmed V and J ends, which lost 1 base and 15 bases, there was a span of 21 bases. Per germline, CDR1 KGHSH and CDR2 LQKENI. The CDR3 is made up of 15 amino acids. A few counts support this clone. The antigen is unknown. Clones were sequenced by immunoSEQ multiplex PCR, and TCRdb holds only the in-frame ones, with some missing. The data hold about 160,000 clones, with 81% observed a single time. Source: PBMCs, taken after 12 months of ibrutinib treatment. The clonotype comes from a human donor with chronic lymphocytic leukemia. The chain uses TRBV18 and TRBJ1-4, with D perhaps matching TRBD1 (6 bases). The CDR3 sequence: CASSPLGRTGGEVFF. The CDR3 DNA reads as TGTGCCAGCTCACCACTTGGACGGACTGGGGGCGAAGTGTTTTTT.